This passage covers 13 T cell receptor beta chains from one sample sequenced in a study of cytomegalovirus exposure and HLA in healthy donors. The PCR was carried out with 60 Vbeta primers and 13 Jbeta primers. Sequenced by immunoSEQ multiplex PCR; TCRdb stores in-frame clones only, minus some. This sample has about 87,000 clones; roughly 70% occur once, and the top ten carry 20% to 25%. The sample comprised PBMCs. The receptor set was obtained from a man younger than 40 in good health and CMV-seropositive.

V usage is TRBV5-4 and J usage is TRBJ1-4, with D possibly TRBD1 on 5 matching bases. Germline assignment: CDR1 SGHNT and CDR2 YYREEE (reference sequence). The CDR3 totals 15 residues. Deletions cut 3 bases from V and 0 bases from J, with 9 bases between. The CDR3 loop reads CASSWGGATNEKLFF. In nucleotides, the CDR3 is TGTGCCAGCAGCTGGGGGGGGGCAACTAATGAAAAACTGTTTTTT.

As concerns this clone: Sequence at one end of the junction differs from germline and may be a read error. The chain is built from TRBV5-6 and TRBJ2-7; 9 nucleotides line up with TRBD1. Germline CDR1 SGHDT, CDR2 YYEEEE. This CDR3 is 14 amino acids long. DNA of the CDR3: TGTGCCAGCAGTTTGGACAGGGGCACCTACGAGCAGTACTTC. As protein: CASSLDRGTYEQYF.

The chain recombines TRBV9 with TRBJ2-3; 12 nucleotides line up with TRBD2. J lost 2 bases, V lost 0 bases, and 10 bases had no gene match. The germline CDR1 and CDR2 sequences are SGDLS and YYNGEE. This CDR3 has 19 residues. Written as DNA, the CDR3 is TGTGCCAGCAGCGTAGAGACTAGCGGGAGAAGGGGGCCCACAGATACGCAGTATTTT. Translation gives CASSVETSGRRGPTDTQYF. Full variable domain (missing parts from reference TRBV9 and TRBJ2-3): DSGVTQTPKHLITATGQRVTLRCSPRSGDLSVYWYQQSLDQGLQFLIQYYNGEERAKGNILERFSAQQFPDLHSELNLSSLELGDSALYFCASSVETSGRRGPTDTQYFGPGTRLTVL.

This clone was seen a single time. The rearrangement joins TRBV6-6 to TRBJ1-5; 9 nucleotides agree with TRBD1. Germline-derived CDR1 and CDR2 are MNHNY and SVGAGI (reference sequence). This CDR3 spans 14 amino acids. With V trimmed by 2 bases and J by 6 bases, 2 bases remained unmatched. The CDR3 here is CASSYRDRAQPQHF. The CDR3 DNA follows: TGTGCCAGCAGTTACCGGGACAGGGCTCAGCCCCAGCATTTT.

This chain connects TRBV7-2 to TRBJ2-3; possible D gene TRBD2, 5 bases. With 8 bases removed from V and 1 base from J, the gap between germline ends came to 13 bases. Germline CDR1 and CDR2: SGHTA and FQGNSA. The CDR3 has 14 amino acids. The CDR3 protein is CASGRLHGTDTQYF. Here the CDR3 DNA reads TGTGCCAGCGGGAGACTGCACGGCACAGATACGCAGTATTTT.

This clone was detected a few times. The chain links TRBV5-6 to TRBJ2-7; D remains unclear. This CDR3 comprises 11 residues. V lost 3 bases to trimming and J lost 5 bases, with 6 bases between them. Germline assignment: CDR1 SGHDT and CDR2 YYEEEE. CDR3 coding DNA: TGTGCCAGCAGCTATACTGACGAGCAGTACTTC. Amino acid sequence: CASSYTDEQYF. Drawing the rest from reference TRBV5-6 and TRBJ2-7, the complete variable domain is DAGVTQSPTHLIKTRGQQVTLRCSPKSGHDTVSWYQQALGQGPQFIFQYYEEEERQRGNFPDRFSGHQFPNYSSELNVNALLLGDSALYLCASSYTDEQYFGPGTRLTVT.

The rearrangement joins TRBV4-2 to TRBJ1-2; 7 bases fit TRBD1. The V and J ends lost 0 bases and 2 bases, in that order; junction bases with no gene match: 6. Germline V CDR1 and CDR2: LGHNA, YNFKEQ. The CDR3 extends over 16 amino acids. In DNA, the CDR3 is TGTGCCAGCAGCCAAGAGGCAGGGGGGCCAAACTATGGCTACACCTTC. As protein: CASSQEAGGPNYGYTF.

CDR3 in amino acids: CASSPGQAFLLAKNIQYF. DNA of the CDR3: TGTGCCAGCAGCCCTGGACAGGCTTTCCTTCTAGCCAAAAACATTCAGTACTTC. The chain recombines TRBV7-9 with TRBJ2-4; 7 bases match TRBD1. This CDR3 spans 18 amino acids. Germline trimming cut 5 bases from V and 0 bases from J; bases unmatched to any gene: 13. Looked up from germline, CDR1 is SEHNR and CDR2 is FQNEAQ (reference sequence).

This chain links TRBV27 with TRBJ2-7; D may be TRBD1 (5 bases). The V end was cut by 6 bases, the J end by 0 bases, with 15 bases between. Looked up from germline, CDR1 is MNHEY and CDR2 is SMNVEV (reference sequence). The CDR3 has 15 residues. CDR3 nucleotides: TGTGCCAGCAGGCAGGGATTATTGAGCTCCTACGAGCAGTACTTC. Its translation: CASRQGLLSSYEQYF.

This chain links TRBV5-6 with TRBJ1-1, with unresolved D. Germline V gene sequence: CDR1 SGHDT, CDR2 YYEEEE. The V and J ends lost 4 bases and 1 base respectively, with 14 bases between them. This CDR3 has 15 amino acids. CDR3: CASSLWAVKNTEAFF. The CDR3 DNA reads TGTGCCAGCAGCCTATGGGCAGTTAAGAACACTGAAGCTTTCTTT.

The V call is TRBV5-1, the J call TRBJ2-1, with 9 positions matching TRBD1. The V segment lost 2 bases and the J segment 5 bases; nucleotides outside the gene matches: 5. This CDR3 has 15 amino acids. Per germline, CDR1 SGHRS and CDR2 YFSETQ. The CDR3 here is CASSFGQGFHNEQFF. CDR3 DNA: TGCGCCAGCAGCTTTGGACAGGGGTTCCACAATGAGCAGTTCTTC.

The chain employs TRBV2 and TRBJ2-1, with 13 bases matching TRBD2. CDR1 is SNHLY, CDR2 FYNNEI, per germline. V lost 0 bases, J lost 7 bases, and 12 bases stayed unmatched. The CDR3 covers 19 residues. CDR3 in amino acids: CASSEATTSGRALSNEQFF. CDR3 DNA: TGTGCCAGCAGTGAAGCCACAACTAGCGGGAGGGCCCTCAGTAATGAGCAGTTCTTC. The entire variable domain, with the rest obtained from reference TRBV2 and TRBJ2-1, is as follows: EPEVTQTPSHQVTQMGQEVILRCVPISNHLYFYWYRQILGQKVEFLVSFYNNEISEKSEIFDDQFSVERPDGSNFTLKIRSTKLEDSAMYFCASSEATTSGRALSNEQFFGPGTRLTVL.

V is TRBV28 and J is TRBJ2-5, with 7 bases that match TRBD1. The germline gives CDR1 MDHEN, CDR2 SYDVKM. This CDR3 comprises 15 residues. V lost 6 bases and J lost 4; bases outside the gene matches: 11. The CDR3 nucleotides are TGTGCCAGCAGCATTCTTGACAGGGCGCGAGAGACCCAGTACTTC. Translated: CASSILDRARETQYF.